These 28 T cell receptor beta chains came from one sample sequenced in a study of patients and donors after allogeneic stem cell transplantation. TCRdb ran MiXCR on the RT-PCR reads and lists one entry per CDR3 protein. Of around 150,000 distinct CDR3 sequences in the sample, about two fifths are singletons; the top ten hold approximately 50%. The sequencing sample was made of blood, either unsorted or a sorted T cell fraction (not recorded which). Receptor source: a human donor who was either an allogeneic HSCT recipient or a stem cell or donor lymphocyte infusion donor (not recorded which). It is not recorded whose cells these are; they may come from a transplant donor.

The V gene is TRBV20-1, the J gene TRBJ1-2; no definite D call. The CDR3 length is 13 residues. Germline loops: CDR1 DFQATT, CDR2 SNEGSKA (reference sequence). The CDR3 region has the DNA TGCAGCAACCGAGAAGGGTATAACTATGGCTACACCTTC. Its protein product is CSNREGYNYGYTF.

At least ten counts were recorded for this clonotype. The CDR3 region is CASSVGSNQPQHF. DNA of the CDR3: TGTGCCAGCAGCGTAGGGAGCAATCAGCCCCAGCATTTT. V is TRBV9 and J is TRBJ1-5, with unresolved D. Trimming cost V 0 bases and J 1 base, with 2 bases left between them. CDR3 length: 13 amino acids. Germline V lookup: CDR1 SGDLS, CDR2 YYNGEE.

The chain carries TRBV4-3 and TRBJ1-6, with a weak D call TRBD1 (5 bases). The V gene's germline CDR1 is LGHNA and CDR2 YSLEER. This CDR3 is built from 16 residues. With 1 base removed from V and 9 bases from J, the gap between germline ends came to 16 bases. CDR3: CASSQATDRLGSPLHF. CDR3 bases: TGCGCCAGCAGCCAAGCGACCGACAGATTGGGTTCACCCCTCCACTTT.

The rearrangement joins TRBV28 to TRBJ2-5; D not certain. Trimming left V 5 bases short and J 0 bases short, with 16 bases between. CDR3 size: 16 residues. Germline loops: CDR1 MDHEN, CDR2 SYDVKM. The CDR3 DNA is TGTGCCAGCAGTCTTGTAGAGGCAAGCCACCAAGAGACCCAGTACTTC. Translating gives CASSLVEASHQETQYF.

The chain uses TRBV27 and TRBJ2-3; TRBD2 matches 7 bases. The junction had 10 bases not matched to a gene; V was cut back by 5 bases and J by 5 bases. CDR1 is MNHEY, CDR2 SMNVEV, per germline (reference sequence). The CDR3 runs to 15 residues. For the CDR3, the DNA is TGTGCCAGCAGTACATTGACTAGCCAAGGAGATACGCAGTATTTT. Its protein product is CASSTLTSQGDTQYF.

This clonotype was found a few times. This rearrangement joins TRBV12-3 or TRBV12-4 to TRBJ2-1; perhaps TRBD2 as D (6 bases). The CDR3 is 13 amino acids. The V end lost 6 bases, the J end lost 8 bases, and 14 bases lay between the germline ends. The CDR3 region is CASSSGSQDEQFF. The CDR3 DNA follows: TGTGCCAGCAGCTCCGGGAGTCAGGATGAGCAGTTCTTC.

The rearrangement joins TRBV20-1 to TRBJ2-6; TRBD2 aligns across 9 bases. CDR3 length: 15 residues. Germline CDR1 is DFQATT and CDR2 is SNEGSKA (reference sequence). The V gene end was trimmed by 3 bases and the J gene end by 3 bases; junction bases not matched to a gene: 3. The CDR3 DNA reads as TGCAGTGCTAGTAGCGGGGGAAGTGGGGCCAACGTCCTGACTTTC. Amino acids: CSASSGGSGANVLTF.

The V and J genes are TRBV6-4 and TRBJ2-1; TRBD1 or TRBD2 may be the D gene (5 bases each). The CDR3 sequence is 14 residues long. Per the germline V gene, CDR1 is MRHNA and CDR2 is SNTAGT. The V end was cut by 3 bases, the J end by 9 bases, with 15 bases between. CDR3 DNA sequence: TGTGCCAGCAGTGAGAAGGGTCCGAGGGGTGAGCAGTTCTTC. It specifies CASSEKGPRGEQFF.

This chain uses TRBV9 with TRBJ2-1; TRBD2 matches 11 bases. Trimming at V came to 3 bases and at J to 3 bases, leaving 11 bases not matched to a gene. In germline, CDR1 is SGDLS, CDR2 YYNGEE. The CDR3 has 18 amino acids. The CDR3 DNA reads TGTGCCAGCAGCGCCCCTCGGCTAGCGGGGGGACACTACAATGAGCAGTTCTTC. Its translation is CASSAPRLAGGHYNEQFF.

The chain joins TRBV9 to TRBJ1-6; 8 nucleotides match TRBD1. Germline V CDR1 and CDR2: SGDLS, YYNGEE. The CDR3 covers 16 residues. Losses at the gene ends were 3 bases for V and 1 base for J; bases not matched to a gene: 3. CDR3 bases: TGTGCCAGCAGCGCGGACAGGGTTTCCTATAATTCACCCCTCCACTTT. Translating it yields CASSADRVSYNSPLHF.

This sequence joins TRBV6-5 and TRBJ1-2; no clear D. The germline V and J ends were trimmed by 5 bases and 7 bases, with 23 bases remaining between them. The CDR3 spans 16 residues. Looked up from germline, CDR1 is MNHEY and CDR2 is SVGAGI. CDR3 sequence: CASSKFITVRVGGYTF. In DNA, the CDR3 is TGTGCCAGCAGTAAATTCATCACCGTGAGGGTGGGTGGCTACACCTTC.

Only a few counts were recorded for this clonotype. The V gene is TRBV7-2, the J gene TRBJ1-4; the match to TRBD1 covers 7 bases. The CDR3 contains 14 residues. V trimming: 8 bases; J trimming: 3 bases; junction bases outside the gene matches: 6. Per the germline V gene, CDR1 is SGHTA and CDR2 is FQGNSA. The CDR3 DNA follows: TGTGCCAGCGCACTAGACAGGGCTAATGAAAAACTGTTTTTT. Translated: CASALDRANEKLFF.

A remark on this clonotype: The CDR3 does not close with the conserved phenylalanine or tryptophan, likely indicating a read error. The rearrangement uses TRBV12-3 or TRBV12-4 and TRBJ1-5; 8 bases match TRBD1. Germline trimming cut 6 bases from V and 7 bases from J; bases unmatched to any gene: 8. CDR3 length: 14 residues. In nucleotides, the CDR3 is TGTGCCAGCAGCCCTGGACAGGGAGGCCAGCCCCAGCATTTG. Its protein is CASSPGQGGQPQHL.

CDR3 nucleotide sequence: TGCAGTGCCAAGGACAGGGGGAACACTGAAGCTTTCTTT. This codes for CSAKDRGNTEAFF. The genes are TRBV20-1 and TRBJ1-1; 9 bases fit TRBD1. V was pared by 6 bases and J by 1 base, with 3 bases of the junction left unmatched. CDR3 length equals 13 residues. Germline CDR1 and CDR2: DFQATT and SNEGSKA (reference sequence).

J is TRBJ2-2 and V is TRBV12-3 or TRBV12-4; D call uncertain. This CDR3 region has 14 residues. V shed 2 bases and J shed 6 bases, with 10 bases lying between them. The CDR3 sequence: CASSLRWQPGELFF. CDR3 DNA: TGTGCCAGCAGTTTAAGGTGGCAGCCCGGGGAGCTGTTTTTT.

The chain employs TRBV27 and TRBJ2-3, with TRBD1 as a possible D gene (7 bases). This CDR3 region has 13 residues. Trimming took 5 bases from V and 6 from J, leaving 12 bases between them. The germline gives CDR1 MNHEY, CDR2 SMNVEV (reference sequence). In nucleotides, the CDR3 is TGTGCCAGCAGTCAGACAGGGAGGGATACGCAGTATTTT. This translates into CASSQTGRDTQYF.

CDR3 DNA: TGTGCCAGCAGCCTATCCGGGACAGAGAACACCGGGGAGCTGTTTTTT. Its translation: CASSLSGTENTGELFF. The V gene is TRBV5-6, the J gene TRBJ2-2, with 7 bases fitting TRBD1. Germline CDR1 and CDR2: SGHDT and YYEEEE. CDR3 length: 16 residues. Trimming at V came to 4 bases and at J to 1 base, leaving 7 bases not matched to a gene.

Only a few counts were recorded for this clonotype. The chain carries TRBV6-6 and TRBJ2-3; D not certain. CDR3 size: 16 residues. Trimming stripped 7 bases from V and 6 bases from J, with 23 bases between. Germline V lookup: CDR1 MNHNY, CDR2 SVGAGI (reference sequence). This CDR3 is CASTSPSSSGTDTQYF. Here the CDR3 DNA reads TGTGCCAGCACCTCCCCAAGTAGCTCGGGTACCGATACGCAGTATTTT.

This clonotype was seen only a few times. This chain connects TRBV6-2 or TRBV6-3 to TRBJ1-1; the D is unclear. The V gene lost 4 bases and the J gene lost 0 bases, with 9 bases spanning the gap. The CDR3 covers 14 residues. Per the germline V gene, CDR1 is MNHEY and CDR2 is SVGEGT. CDR3 in amino acids: CASSWALMNTEAFF. The CDR3 bases are TGTGCCAGCAGTTGGGCCCTGATGAACACTGAAGCTTTCTTT.

The chain combines TRBV4-2 with TRBJ1-5, with D tentatively TRBD1 (5 bases). The CDR3 consists of 16 residues. Per germline, CDR1 LGHNA and CDR2 YNFKEQ. The V gene lost 0 bases and the J gene lost 0 bases, with 9 bases spanning the gap. The CDR3 sequence: CASSQEGGTSNQPQHF. The CDR3 DNA is TGTGCCAGCAGCCAAGAGGGAGGGACTAGCAATCAGCCCCAGCATTTT.

The CDR3 sequence is CASSGGVGQPQHF. The CDR3 coding sequence is TGTGCCAGCAGCGGGGGGGTCGGGCAGCCCCAGCATTTT. The V and J genes are TRBV12-3 or TRBV12-4 and TRBJ1-5; possibly TRBD1 for D (5 bases). The length of the CDR3 is 13 residues. V dropped 6 bases and J dropped 7 bases, with 13 bases sitting between them.

The chain couples TRBV6-5 to TRBJ1-6; D may be TRBD1 (5 bases). The ends were cut back, 7 bases at V and 7 bases at J, with 14 bases in the middle. From germline, CDR1 is MNHEY and CDR2 SVGAGI. This CDR3 comprises 14 residues. CDR3 sequence: CASNAGAPNSPLHF. CDR3 in DNA: TGTGCCAGCAACGCCGGGGCCCCAAATTCACCCCTCCACTTT.

V usage is TRBV4-1 and J usage is TRBJ2-5; the D gene is possibly TRBD1 (6 bases). The ends were cut back, 2 bases at V and 2 bases at J, with 12 bases in the middle. The CDR3 consists of 15 residues. Germline CDR1 MGHRA, CDR2 YSYEKL. The CDR3 DNA is TGCGCCAGCAGCCAAATGGGTAGGGGGCAAGAGACCCAGTACTTC. Amino acids: CASSQMGRGQETQYF.

V and J are TRBV4-2 and TRBJ1-2; 8 bases fit TRBD1. The CDR3 is made up of 17 amino acids. V lost 4 bases and J lost 6; bases outside the gene matches: 16. The germline V gene encodes CDR1 LGHNA and CDR2 YNFKEQ. CDR3 protein: CASSLRGNDRGLDGYTF. In nucleotides, the CDR3 is TGTGCCAGCAGCCTAAGGGGGAACGACAGGGGACTGGATGGCTACACCTTC.

The chain combines TRBV6-6 with TRBJ2-2; TRBD2 matches 8 bases. The CDR3 extends over 15 amino acids. The junction had 5 bases not matched to a gene; V was cut back by 5 bases and J by 3 bases. CDR1 and CDR2 (germline): MNHNY, SVGAGI (reference sequence). The CDR3 DNA is TGTGCCAGCAGTCCGAGCGGGGGATACACCGGGGAGCTGTTTTTT. Translation gives CASSPSGGYTGELFF.

V is TRBV12-3 or TRBV12-4 and J is TRBJ1-2; D uncertain. There are 11 residues in the CDR3. The ends were cut back, 3 bases at V and 5 bases at J, with 4 bases in the middle. The CDR3 reads CASSFTYGYTF. The CDR3 DNA is TGTGCCAGCAGTTTCACATATGGCTACACCTTC.

The V gene is TRBV12-3 or TRBV12-4, the J gene TRBJ1-2; D unresolved. Trimming pared 2 bases from V and 3 bases from J, leaving 7 bases between. This CDR3 region has 13 residues. Here the CDR3 reads CASSLYVDYGYTF. CDR3 sequence (DNA): TGTGCCAGCAGTTTATATGTAGACTATGGCTACACCTTC.

V gene TRBV20-1 combines with J gene TRBJ1-5; 7 nucleotides match TRBD1. The CDR3 consists of 12 residues. J gave up 4 bases and V 4 bases, and 1 base lay outside the gene matches. Germline V gene sequence: CDR1 DFQATT, CDR2 SNEGSKA (reference sequence). The CDR3 region is CSAKTGNQPQHF. The CDR3 DNA follows: TGCAGTGCTAAGACAGGGAATCAGCCCCAGCATTTT.